This T cell receptor (beta chain) was identified during a study of blood T cells in healthy people across ages. With regard to this clonotype: Its antigen remains unknown.

General study results and limits: Greater diversity and more naive CD4+ cells were seen in long-lived donors than in aged donors.

Using a J-beta primer mix together with a sample-barcoded 5' primer, a second PCR was run for roughly 7 to 12 cycles. TCRdb used MiXCR to reprocess the 5' RACE reads, holding one entry per CDR3 protein. The data show hundreds of thousands of distinct CDR3 sequences, about 52% seen once. V was clipped by 0 bases and J by 4 bases, with 16 bases between them. Germline V lookup: CDR1 SGHRS, CDR2 YFSETQ. The CDR3 loop spans 16 amino acids. Sample: blood. This rearrangement joins TRBV5-1 to TRBJ2-5, with D perhaps given as TRBD1 or TRBD2 (5 bases each). The receptor's source is a woman aged 60 to 75 in good health. CDR3: CASSLDPDGDRETQYF. CDR3 DNA: TGCGCCAGCAGCTTGGACCCGGACGGGGACCGAGAGACCCAGTACTTC.